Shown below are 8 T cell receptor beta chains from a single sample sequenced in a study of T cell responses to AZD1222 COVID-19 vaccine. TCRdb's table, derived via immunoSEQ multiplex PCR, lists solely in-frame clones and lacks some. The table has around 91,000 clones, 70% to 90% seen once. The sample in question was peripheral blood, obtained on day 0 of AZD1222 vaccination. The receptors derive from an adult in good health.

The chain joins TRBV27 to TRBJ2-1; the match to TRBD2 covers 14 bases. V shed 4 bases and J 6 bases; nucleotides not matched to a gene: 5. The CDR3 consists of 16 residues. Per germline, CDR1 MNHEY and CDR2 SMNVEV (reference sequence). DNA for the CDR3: TGTGCCAGCAGTTGGCGTGGGACTAGCGGGAGCAATGAGCAGTTCTTC. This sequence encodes CASSWRGTSGSNEQFF.

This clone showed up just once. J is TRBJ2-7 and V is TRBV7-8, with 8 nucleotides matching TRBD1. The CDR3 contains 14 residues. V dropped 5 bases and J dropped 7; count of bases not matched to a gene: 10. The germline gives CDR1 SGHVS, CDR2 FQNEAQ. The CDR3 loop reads CASSTGQGVREQYF. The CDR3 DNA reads TGTGCCAGCAGCACCGGACAGGGAGTGCGGGAGCAGTACTTC. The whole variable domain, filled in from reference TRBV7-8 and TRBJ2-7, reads GAGVSQSPRYKVAKRGQDVALRCDPISGHVSLFWYQQALGQGPEFLTYFQNEAQLDKSGLPSDRFFAERPEGSVSTLKIQRTQQEDSAVYLCASSTGQGVREQYFGPGTRLTVT.

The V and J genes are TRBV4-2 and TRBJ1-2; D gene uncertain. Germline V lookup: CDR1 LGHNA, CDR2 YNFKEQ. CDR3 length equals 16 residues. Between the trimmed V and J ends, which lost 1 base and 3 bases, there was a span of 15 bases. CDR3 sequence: CASSQGDALADYGYTF. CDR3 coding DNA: TGTGCCAGCAGCCAAGGAGACGCCCTGGCGGACTATGGCTACACCTTC.

The CDR3: CSASRDRFFTEAFF. The CDR3 DNA sequence: TGCAGTGCTAGTCGAGACAGGTTCTTCACTGAAGCTTTCTTT. This chain uses TRBV20-1 with TRBJ1-1, with a possible D match to TRBD1 (6 bases). Germline assignment: CDR1 DFQATT and CDR2 SNEGSKA (reference sequence). Between the trimmed V and J ends, which lost 3 bases and 4 bases, there was a span of 15 bases. CDR3 length equals 14 residues.

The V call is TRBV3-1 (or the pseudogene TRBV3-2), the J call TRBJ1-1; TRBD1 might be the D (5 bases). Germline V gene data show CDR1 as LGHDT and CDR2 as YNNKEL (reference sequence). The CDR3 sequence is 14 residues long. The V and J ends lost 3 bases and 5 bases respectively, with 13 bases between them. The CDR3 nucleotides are TGTGCCAGCAGCCATGAATCGGGGGGGACTGAAGCTTTCTTT. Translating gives CASSHESGGTEAFF.

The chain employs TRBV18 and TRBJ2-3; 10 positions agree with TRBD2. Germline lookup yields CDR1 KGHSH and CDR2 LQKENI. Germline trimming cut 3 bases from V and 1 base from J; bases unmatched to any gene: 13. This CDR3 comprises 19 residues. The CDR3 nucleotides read TGTGCCAGCTCACCGCTCCCTAGCGGGAGTGCCTTGGGCACAGATACGCAGTATTTT. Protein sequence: CASSPLPSGSALGTDTQYF.

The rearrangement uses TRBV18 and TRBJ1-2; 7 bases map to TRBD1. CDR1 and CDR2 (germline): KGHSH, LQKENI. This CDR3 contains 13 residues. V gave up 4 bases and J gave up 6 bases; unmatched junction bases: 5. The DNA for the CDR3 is TGTGCCAGCTCACGCCGGGACAGCCATGGCTACACCTTC. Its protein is CASSRRDSHGYTF.

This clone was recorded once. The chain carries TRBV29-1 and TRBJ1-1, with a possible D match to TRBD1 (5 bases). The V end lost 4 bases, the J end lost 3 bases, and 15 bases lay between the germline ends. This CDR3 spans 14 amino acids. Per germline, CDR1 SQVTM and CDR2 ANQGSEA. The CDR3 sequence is CSVAMTGADTEAFF. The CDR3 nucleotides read TGCAGCGTTGCAATGACCGGGGCGGACACTGAAGCTTTCTTT.